Following are 5 T cell receptor beta chains from one sample sequenced in a study of T cells in Graves' hyperthyroidism and ophthalmopathy. Researchers amplified the TCR beta CDR3 regions from RNA transcripts. A first-round RT-PCR of the TCR CDR3 used the HTBI primer set. Each CDR3 protein is one row after TCRdb ran MiXCR on the multiplex PCR reads. The repertoire holds about 640,000 distinct CDR3 sequences, with roughly 20% as singletons. The sequenced sample was blood. The receptors derive from a young man with Graves' ophthalmopathy.

This clonotype was seen many times. The J gene is TRBJ2-7, the V gene TRBV28; 12 nucleotides match TRBD1. Germline V gives CDR1 MDHEN, CDR2 SYDVKM. The CDR3 runs to 14 residues. V was clipped by 4 bases and J by 8 bases; unmatched bases: 6. The CDR3 reads CASSSGTGGAKQYF. CDR3 sequence (DNA): TGTGCCAGCAGTTCCGGGACAGGGGGCGCAAAGCAGTACTTC. Together with reference TRBV28 and TRBJ2-7, the CDR3 gives the full variable domain: DVKVTQSSRYLVKRTGEKVFLECVQDMDHENMFWYRQDPGLGLRLIYFSYDVKMKEKGDIPEGYSVSREKKERFSLILESASTNQTSMYLCASSSGTGGAKQYFGPGTRLTVT.

The rearrangement links TRBV6-5 to TRBJ1-2; no clear D. Germline CDR1 reads MNHEY; CDR2 reads SVGAGI. With 0 bases removed from V and 7 bases from J, the gap between germline ends came to 12 bases. This CDR3 region has 14 residues. CDR3 sequence reads: CASSYSGRDSGYTF. The CDR3 nucleotides read TGTGCCAGCAGTTACTCGGGAAGGGATAGTGGCTACACCTTC.

This clonotype came up a few times. This rearrangement joins TRBV7-9 to TRBJ2-2; D might be TRBD1 (6 bases). Trimming took off 8 bases at V and 8 bases at J, with 18 bases between the two ends. CDR3 size: 14 residues. The germline CDR1 and CDR2 sequences are SEHNR and FQNEAQ (reference sequence). CDR3 DNA sequence: TGTGCCAGCGATACCCCGGAGACAGGAGGGGAGCTGTTTTTT. Encoded protein: CASDTPETGGELFF.

This clonotype came up a few times. This chain uses TRBV4-1 with TRBJ2-5; the D is unclear. The germline V gene encodes CDR1 MGHRA and CDR2 YSYEKL. V dropped 0 bases and J dropped 5 bases, with 16 bases sitting between them. The CDR3 runs to 16 residues. The CDR3 DNA reads as TGCGCCAGCAGCCAAGATAGGACCGCTGGGCGGGAGACCCAGTACTTC. Translation gives CASSQDRTAGRETQYF.

This clonotype was counted ten times or more. This chain links TRBV4-1 with TRBJ2-5; D unresolved. The CDR3 runs to 14 residues. V gave up 0 bases and J gave up 4 bases, with 9 bases separating them. From germline, CDR1 is MGHRA and CDR2 YSYEKL. This CDR3 reads CASSQENPTETQYF. The CDR3, as DNA: TGCGCCAGCAGCCAAGAAAACCCCACAGAGACCCAGTACTTC.